A single sample is the source of the 25 T cell receptor beta chains below, sequenced in a study of CD8 T cells in ankylosing spondylitis. Via MiXCR, TCRdb re-called the 5' RACE reads, giving one row per CDR3 protein. This sample carries around 130,000 distinct CDR3 sequences, roughly 6.6% of them seen once, and the ten largest clones take more than 9%. Source material: blood, either unsorted or a sorted T cell fraction (not recorded which). Source of these receptors: a male donor with ankylosing spondylitis or in good health (not recorded which).

This clonotype appeared many times. V and J are TRBV6-5 and TRBJ2-7; possible D gene TRBD1, 5 bases. The length of the CDR3 is 16 residues. Per germline, CDR1 MNHEY and CDR2 SVGAGI. V was cut by 2 bases and J by 2 bases, with 16 bases left in between. In DNA, the CDR3 is TGTGCCAGCAGTTACCCGCTAAGTGAAGGGGCCTACGAGCAGTACTTC. As protein: CASSYPLSEGAYEQYF.

This clonotype was seen repeatedly, ten times or more. This chain links TRBV29-1 with TRBJ2-1; 7 nucleotides match TRBD1. The ends lost 6 bases at V and 6 bases at J; junction bases unmatched: 8. CDR3 length equals 13 residues. The V gene's germline CDR1 is SQVTM and CDR2 ANQGSEA. The CDR3 region has the DNA TGCAGCGTGACGCCTTGGGACAGCAATGAGCAGTTCTTC. Translation gives CSVTPWDSNEQFF.

At least ten counts were recorded for this clonotype. This chain joins TRBV11-2 and TRBJ2-4; D may be TRBD2 (6 bases). Germline CDR1 is SGHAT and CDR2 is FQNNGV. This CDR3 spans 13 amino acids. The V and J ends lost 5 bases and 7 bases respectively, with 12 bases between them. Written as DNA, the CDR3 is TGTGCCAGCAGCGGGACTCCTGGGAACATTCAGTACTTC. Amino acid sequence: CASSGTPGNIQYF.

Many counts were recorded for this clonotype. The chain is built from TRBV29-1 and TRBJ2-7; D perhaps matches TRBD1 (5 bases). Looked up from germline, CDR1 is SQVTM and CDR2 is ANQGSEA. V was pared by 7 bases and J by 5 bases, with 21 bases between. The CDR3 runs 14 residues. The DNA of the CDR3 is TGCAGCGCATTCTCTTTTGGGCAGGACAACGAGCAGTACTTC. It translates to CSAFSFGQDNEQYF.

The table lists this clonotype with many counts. V and J are TRBV5-1 and TRBJ2-2, with D perhaps TRBD2 (5 bases). Trimming shortened V by 0 bases and J by 9 bases, and 9 bases separated the two germline ends. This CDR3 has 13 amino acids. Germline CDR1 SGHRS, CDR2 YFSETQ. The CDR3 coding sequence is TGCGCCAGCAGCTTGGTCCCGGGAAGGGAGCTGTTTTTT. Its translation: CASSLVPGRELFF. The full variable domain, with the rest looked up from reference TRBV5-1 and TRBJ2-2, is KAGVTQTPRYLIKTRGQQVTLSCSPISGHRSVSWYQQTPGQGLQFLFEYFSETQRNKGNFPGRFSGRQFSNSRSEMNVSTLELGDSALYLCASSLVPGRELFFGEGSRLTVL.

This clonotype was seen at least ten times. V is TRBV29-1 and J is TRBJ2-1; 11 nucleotides match TRBD2. V trimming: 3 bases; J trimming: 3 bases; junction bases outside the gene matches: 4. This CDR3 is built from 15 residues. Germline CDR1 SQVTM, CDR2 ANQGSEA. The CDR3 region has the DNA TGCAGCGTTGATAGTGGACTAGCGGGCTACAATGAGCAGTTCTTC. It is translated as CSVDSGLAGYNEQFF.

This clonotype was found many times. The rearrangement joins TRBV24-1 to TRBJ2-3; 12 bases match TRBD2. CDR3 length: 16 amino acids. Germline CDR1 and CDR2: KGHDR and SFDVKD. The V gene end was trimmed by 7 bases and the J gene end by 0 bases; junction bases not matched to a gene: 4. CDR3 bases: TGTGCCACCAGGCCTAGCGGGAGGGCTAGCACAGATACGCAGTATTTT. Its translation is CATRPSGRASTDTQYF.

This clonotype was seen ten or more times. This chain joins TRBV30 and TRBJ2-1; TRBD1 matches at 10 bases. CDR1 is GTSNPN, CDR2 SVGIG, per germline (reference sequence). J was trimmed by 6 bases and V by 0 bases; bases with no gene match: 2. The CDR3 loop spans 14 amino acids. As DNA, the CDR3 is TGTGCCTGGAGTGTGGGACAGGGGTCCAATGAGCAGTTCTTC. Protein: CAWSVGQGSNEQFF.

There are many counts of this clonotype. V gene TRBV5-1 combines with J gene TRBJ2-3; D gene unclear. Deletions cut 3 bases from V and 2 bases from J, with 7 bases between. The germline V gene has CDR1 SGHRS and CDR2 YFSETQ. This CDR3 has 13 amino acids. As DNA, the CDR3 is TGCGCCAGCAGCTCATCAAACACAGATACGCAGTATTTT. As protein: CASSSSNTDTQYF. The full variable domain, in which reference TRBV5-1 and TRBJ2-3 provide the parts outside the CDR3, is KAGVTQTPRYLIKTRGQQVTLSCSPISGHRSVSWYQQTPGQGLQFLFEYFSETQRNKGNFPGRFSGRQFSNSRSEMNVSTLELGDSALYLCASSSSNTDTQYFGPGTRLTVL.

This clonotype came up many times. The gene calls are TRBV5-1 and TRBJ1-6, with D unresolved. The CDR3 contains 14 residues. The germline V gene has CDR1 SGHRS and CDR2 YFSETQ. Trimming took off 0 bases at V and 10 bases at J, with 11 bases between the two ends. CDR3 DNA: TGCGCCAGCAGCTTGGGATTGCCAGGATCACCCCTCCACTTT. This sequence encodes CASSLGLPGSPLHF.

In its sample, this clonotype was seen many times. This chain joins TRBV6-2 or TRBV6-3 and TRBJ2-7; 11 nucleotides agree with TRBD2. V lost 4 bases, J lost 4 bases, and 0 bases stayed unmatched. The CDR3 is 13 amino acids. Germline values: CDR1 MNHEY, CDR2 SVGEGT. CDR3 DNA: TGTGCCAGCAGTTCTAGCGGGAGGTACGAGCAGTACTTC. It codes for CASSSSGRYEQYF.

This clonotype was counted many times. This chain connects TRBV4-3 to TRBJ2-7; 7 bases fit TRBD2. The junction had 5 bases not matched to a gene; V was cut back by 1 base and J by 5 bases. Germline CDR1 and CDR2: LGHNA and YSLEER. This CDR3 is 14 amino acids long. The CDR3 bases are TGCGCCAGCAGCCAAGCCGGACTAGGGAACGAGCAGTACTTC. Amino acids: CASSQAGLGNEQYF.

This clonotype was found many times. The rearrangement joins TRBV28 to TRBJ2-3; perhaps TRBD1 as D (5 bases). Trimming pared 5 bases from V and 6 bases from J, leaving 12 bases between. Germline V gene lookup returns CDR1 MDHEN and CDR2 SYDVKM. CDR3 length: 13 residues. The CDR3 loop reads CASSGLDTDTQYF. The CDR3 nucleotides read TGTGCCAGCAGTGGTCTGGACACCGATACGCAGTATTTT. Supplemented by reference TRBV28 and TRBJ2-3, the full variable domain reads DVKVTQSSRYLVKRTGEKVFLECVQDMDHENMFWYRQDPGLGLRLIYFSYDVKMKEKGDIPEGYSVSREKKERFSLILESASTNQTSMYLCASSGLDTDTQYFGPGTRLTVL.

The gene calls are TRBV6-2 or TRBV6-3 and TRBJ2-3; D may match TRBD1 or TRBD2 (5 bases each). The V end was cut by 2 bases, the J end by 2 bases, with 17 bases between. Germline V gene lookup returns CDR1 MNHEY and CDR2 SVGEGT. The CDR3 is made up of 17 amino acids. The CDR3 DNA reads TGTGCCAGCAGTTACGGGAGCCCGACAGCCCACACAGATACGCAGTATTTT. Its translation is CASSYGSPTAHTDTQYF.

This clonotype appeared a few times. The V gene is TRBV18, the J gene TRBJ1-5; D gene ambiguous. The CDR3 sequence is 13 residues long. The germline V gene encodes CDR1 KGHSH and CDR2 LQKENI. V lost 2 bases and J 7 bases, leaving 9 bases between the germline ends. CDR3 DNA: TGTGCCAGCTCACCAGGGAGTTCCCAGCCCCAGCATTTT. Translated: CASSPGSSQPQHF.

This clonotype showed up many times. The CDR3 spells CASSLGALEQYF. Here the CDR3 DNA reads TGTGCCAGCAGTTTAGGGGCCCTGGAGCAGTACTTC. The chain employs TRBV12-3 or TRBV12-4 and TRBJ2-7; D gene uncertain. The CDR3 is 12 residues long. Trimming shortened V by 1 base and J by 7 bases, and 8 bases separated the two germline ends.

The table lists this clonotype with many counts. The rearrangement links TRBV20-1 to TRBJ2-1; 10 bases align to TRBD2. CDR1 and CDR2 (germline): DFQATT, SNEGSKA (reference sequence). V was clipped by 0 bases and J by 7 bases; unmatched bases: 6. The CDR3 extends over 15 amino acids. The CDR3 DNA is TGCAGTGCTAGAGAGCCAGCGGGAGGGTTGAATGAGCAGTTCTTC. Protein: CSAREPAGGLNEQFF.

This clonotype was observed at least ten times. The chain employs TRBV15 and TRBJ2-5, with D tentatively TRBD2 (6 bases). The length of the CDR3 is 16 residues. Trimming pared 1 base from V and 4 bases from J, leaving 16 bases between. Germline CDR1 reads LNHNV; CDR2 reads YYDKDF (reference sequence). CDR3 residues: CATSRAKGQGGETQYF. Here the CDR3 DNA reads TGTGCCACCAGCAGAGCGAAAGGGCAGGGAGGAGAGACCCAGTACTTC.

This clonotype was detected many times. The rearrangement joins TRBV5-1 to TRBJ2-3; no clear D. V was clipped by 4 bases and J by 4 bases, with 10 bases between them. The CDR3 runs to 13 residues. Germline V lookup: CDR1 SGHRS, CDR2 YFSETQ. In DNA, the CDR3 is TGCGCCAGCAGCCCCGCTAGGTCAGATACGCAGTATTTT. Its protein product is CASSPARSDTQYF.

This clonotype was detected only a few times. This chain joins TRBV5-1 and TRBJ2-1; 8 bases fit TRBD2. Germline trimming cut 4 bases from V and 3 bases from J; bases unmatched to any gene: 9. The CDR3 extends over 16 amino acids. The V gene's germline CDR1 is SGHRS and CDR2 YFSETQ. In DNA form, the CDR3 reads TGCGCCAGCAGCCGGGGGGGGCAGGTTGGCTACAATGAGCAGTTCTTC. It codes for CASSRGGQVGYNEQFF.

The table lists this clonotype with many counts. The chain joins TRBV12-3 or TRBV12-4 to TRBJ2-1, with a tentative D call TRBD1 (6 bases). V lost 3 bases to trimming and J lost 7 bases, with 13 bases between them. CDR3 length equals 14 residues. Here the CDR3 DNA reads TGTGCCAGCAGTTTGGGGACATCGAGGAATGAGCAGTTCTTC. Translating gives CASSLGTSRNEQFF.

This clonotype was detected many times. This rearrangement joins TRBV4-1 to TRBJ2-2; TRBD1 might be the D (5 bases). This CDR3 spans 16 amino acids. CDR1 is MGHRA, CDR2 YSYEKL, per germline. V was trimmed by 4 bases and J by 0 bases, leaving 12 bases between them. CDR3 coding DNA: TGCGCCAGCAGCCCCTATTTGACAGCGAACACCGGGGAGCTGTTTTTT. Residues: CASSPYLTANTGELFF.

The table lists this clonotype with many counts. This chain links TRBV7-9 with TRBJ2-2, with D uncertain. The CDR3 sequence is 14 residues long. V lost 0 bases and J lost 6, with 8 bases in between. CDR1 is SEHNR, CDR2 FQNEAQ, per germline (reference sequence). The chain's CDR3 is CASSLALGAGELFF. The CDR3 coding sequence is TGTGCCAGCAGCTTAGCACTTGGGGCCGGGGAGCTGTTTTTT. Full variable domain (missing parts from reference TRBV7-9 and TRBJ2-2): DTGVSQNPRHKITKRGQNVTFRCDPISEHNRLYWYRQTLGQGPEFLTYFQNEAQLEKSRLLSDRFSAERPKGSFSTLEIQRTEQGDSAMYLCASSLALGAGELFFGEGSRLTVL.

The table lists this clonotype with many counts. The CDR3 here is CSVEELDGDTQYF. DNA for the CDR3: TGCAGCGTTGAGGAACTAGACGGAGATACGCAGTATTTT. This chain joins TRBV29-1 and TRBJ2-3, with TRBD2 as a possible D gene (5 bases). Trimming left V 3 bases short and J 5 bases short, with 12 bases between. The CDR3 consists of 13 residues. Looked up from germline, CDR1 is SQVTM and CDR2 is ANQGSEA.

This clonotype was observed a few times. The chain joins TRBV21-1 to TRBJ1-1; TRBD1 is the table's D call and was not checked against the DNA. TRBV21-1 is a pseudogene locus. The CDR3 loop spans 17 amino acids. The CDR3 reads CASSKGGSPTANTEAFF. The CDR3 coding sequence is TGTGCCAGCAGCAAAGGGGGCTCCCCGACAGCGAACACTGAAGCTTTCTTT.